The rows below give T cell receptor beta chains drawn from one sample of a study of T cell responses to AZD1222 COVID-19 vaccine. Assay used: immunoSEQ multiplex PCR; TCRdb lists only in-frame clones, some missing. This sample has more than 150,000 clones, with around 90% found just once. The sample in question was peripheral blood, obtained on day 0 of AZD1222 vaccination. The receptors come from an adult in good health. Both conserved end residues are part of each CDR3. The D gene is left open where the match is weak. The listing skips clone size in some rows; elsewhere it reads once, few, many or a size class.

>.|TRBJ1-3|.|TRBV9
TGTGCCAGCAGCGTAACCCCGGGGGTGTCAGGAAACACCATATATTTT
CASSVTPGVSGNTIYF
>.|TRBJ1-6|.|TRBV30
TGTGCCAGAGAGCAGGGGCATAATTCACCCCTCCACTTT
CAREQGHNSPLHF
>.|TRBJ2-2|.|TRBV11-3
TGTGCCAGCAGCTTCAGAACCGGGGAGCTGTTTTTT
CASSFRTGELFF
>.|TRBJ1-2|TRBD1|TRBV28
TGTGCCAGCAGTCAGGGACAGGGGAGGTATGGCTACACCTTC
CASSQGQGRYGYTF
>.|TRBJ2-5|TRBD1|TRBV4-3
TGCGCCAGCAGCCAAGGACAGGGGGTAGTCGAAGAGACCCAGTACTTC
CASSQGQGVVEETQYF
>.|TRBJ2-1|.|TRBV24-1
TGTGCCACCAGGGGAAGGGGGGAGCAGTTCTTC
CATRGRGEQFF
>.|TRBJ2-7|TRBD2|TRBV7-2
TGTGCCAGCAGCCCAAGCGGGGGGGCCTACGAGCAGTACTTC
CASSPSGGAYEQYF
>.|TRBJ2-1|.|TRBV6-5
TGTGCCAGCAGTTCCGGGGGGCTTCGCGGGAATGAGCAGTTCTTC
CASSSGGLRGNEQFF
>.|TRBJ1-3|.|TRBV5-6
TGTGCCAGCAGTTCCGGGACCTCTGGAAACACCATATATTTT
CASSSGTSGNTIYF
>.|TRBJ1-6|.|TRBV19
TGTGCCAGTAGTATAGATGGATCACCCCTCCACTTT
CASSIDGSPLHF
>.|TRBJ1-2|.|TRBV3-1/TRBV3-2
TGTGCCAGCAGCCAAGATAGACTGTCCTATGGCTACACCTTC
CASSQDRLSYGYTF
>.|TRBJ1-4|TRBD1|TRBV15
TGTGCCACCAGCGGGGGACAGACAACTAATGAAAAACTGTTTTTT
CATSGGQTTNEKLFF
>.|TRBJ2-7|TRBD1|TRBV5-1
TGCGCCAGCAGCTTGGAGGGGGCCCTGGGGTACTTC
CASSLEGALGYF
>.|TRBJ1-2|TRBD1|TRBV7-9
TGTGCCAGCAGCACGGGACAGGGCATAGTAGATGGCTACACCTTC
CASSTGQGIVDGYTF
>once|TRBJ1-1|.|TRBV7-3
TGTGCCAGCAGCTTAACAGGGGGACGGGAGAACACTGAAGCTTTCTTT
CASSLTGGRENTEAFF
>.|TRBJ2-3|.|TRBV5-1
TGCGCCAGCAGCTTGGACAGCCGCACAGATACGCAGTATTTT
CASSLDSRTDTQYF
>.|TRBJ1-1|TRBD1|TRBV2
TGTGCCAGCAGGGACCTAACCGGGACAGCCTTGAACACTGAAGCTTTCTTT
CASRDLTGTALNTEAFF
>.|TRBJ1-5|.|TRBV28
TGTGCCAGCAGTCTTAGGGCAATCTATCAGCCCCAGCATTTT
CASSLRAIYQPQHF
>.|TRBJ1-3|.|TRBV11-2
TGTGCCAGCAGCTTAGACTACAGACAGAGCTCTGGAAACACCATATATTTT
CASSLDYRQSSGNTIYF
>.|TRBJ2-7|.|TRBV6-2/TRBV6-3
TGTGCCAGCAGTCCCGTACAGGGTACGGGCTCCTACGAGCAGTACTTC
CASSPVQGTGSYEQYF
>.|TRBJ2-5|.|TRBV7-3
TGTGCCAGCTCAGGGGGGTCTCAAGAGACCCAGTACTTC
CASSGGSQETQYF
>once|TRBJ1-5|TRBD1|TRBV6-5
TGTGCCAGCAGAGTTACAGGGGCCGATCAGCCCCAGCATTTT
CASRVTGADQPQHF
>.|TRBJ1-5|.|TRBV27
TGTGCCAGCAGTTTGCTAGTAGGAAATCAGCCCCAGCATTTT
CASSLLVGNQPQHF
>.|TRBJ1-1|TRBD1|TRBV7-9
TGTGCCAGCAGCATCCGGGACAGGGAAATTGGGAGGACTGAAGCTTTCTTT
CASSIRDREIGRTEAFF
>.|TRBJ2-1|.|TRBV20-1
TGCAGTGCTAGAGACCTTAGGGAGCAGTTCTTC
CSARDLREQFF
>.|TRBJ2-2|TRBD2|TRBV9
TGTGCCAGCAGACGACTAGCGGGAGGGAATACCGGGGAGCTGTTTTTT
CASRRLAGGNTGELFF
>.|TRBJ2-7|TRBD1|TRBV27
TGTGCCAGCAGTGACGGGACAGCCCTCTACGAGCAGTACTTC
CASSDGTALYEQYF
>.|TRBJ2-5|.|TRBV6-5
TGTGCCACAAGGGGTCTCCAAGAGACCCAGTACTTC
CATRGLQETQYF
>.|TRBJ2-3|TRBD2|TRBV24-1
TGTGCCACCAGTGACGCGGGACTAGCGGCAAATACGCAGTATTTT
CATSDAGLAANTQYF
>once|TRBJ2-3|TRBD1|TRBV15
TGTGCCACCAGCAGAGATAAAGGGACAGGGAGGAGCACAGATACGCAGTATTTT
CATSRDKGTGRSTDTQYF
>.|TRBJ1-1|.|TRBV6-4
TGTGCCAGCAAGAGTAGTCGGAACACTGAAGCTTTCTTT
CASKSSRNTEAFF
>few|TRBJ1-5|.|TRBV7-6
TGTGCCAGCAGTCGGGACTCTAGGCAGCCCCAGCATTTT
CASSRDSRQPQHF
>.|TRBJ1-4|TRBD1|TRBV19
TGTGCCGGACGGACAGGGAACGAAAAACTGTTTTTT
CAGRTGNEKLFF
>.|TRBJ1-4|.|TRBV5-1
TGCGCCAGCAGCCGGACAGTCGATGAAAAACTGTTTTTT
CASSRTVDEKLFF
>once|TRBJ1-2|.|TRBV21-1
TGTGCCAGCAGCAAACCAAGGATTCAGGGCTTAAGGGGCTACACCTTC
CASSKPRIQGLRGYTF
>.|TRBJ1-4|.|TRBV11-2
TGTGCCAGCAGCTTATATTCAATTGCAACTAATGAAAAACTGTTTTTT
CASSLYSIATNEKLFF
>.|TRBJ1-4|.|TRBV10-2
TGCGCCAGCACGAGTTTGGTGGGGGAAAAACTGTTTTTT
CASTSLVGEKLFF
>.|TRBJ2-2|.|TRBV6-5
TGTGCCAGCAAGTCCAGGAGGGTTACCGGGGAGCTGTTTTTT
CASKSRRVTGELFF
>.|TRBJ2-7|TRBD1|TRBV2
TGTGCCAGCAGTGGACAGGGGTTCCTGGACGAGCAGTACTTC
CASSGQGFLDEQYF
>.|TRBJ1-4|.|TRBV14
TGTGCCAGCAGCCAAGGGGGACCCAGAGAGAAACTGTTTTTT
CASSQGGPREKLFF
>.|TRBJ1-1|TRBD1|TRBV5-5
TGTGCCAGCAGCTCGGGACAGGGACCGAACACTGAAGCTTTCTTT
CASSSGQGPNTEAFF
>.|TRBJ2-7|.|TRBV11-1
TGTGCCAGCAGCTTCGAAGGGGTTGGCTACGAGCAGTACTTC
CASSFEGVGYEQYF
>.|TRBJ1-1|TRBD1|TRBV2
TGTGCCAGCAGTGAAAGGGGGCCCACTGAAGCTTTCTTT
CASSERGPTEAFF
>.|TRBJ2-7|.|TRBV20-1
TGCAGTGCTTACCCGGGACATGAGCAGTACTTC
CSAYPGHEQYF
>.|TRBJ1-1|TRBD1|TRBV4-3
TGCGCCAGCAGCCAACCTGGACAGGTAAACACTGAAGCTTTCTTT
CASSQPGQVNTEAFF
>.|TRBJ1-1|TRBD1|TRBV15
TGTGCCACCAGCAGAGGGTCAGGGGGCAGGGACACTGAAGCTTTCTTT
CATSRGSGGRDTEAFF
>.|TRBJ1-5|.|TRBV28
TGTGCCAGCAGCCGCGCCCCCTCAGGGACGGGAGTTTATCGGCCCCAGCATTTT
CASSRAPSGTGVYRPQHF
>.|TRBJ1-2|.|TRBV4-1
TGCGCCAGCAGCCAAGAATTGGCCGGCTATGGCTACACCTTC
CASSQELAGYGYTF
>.|TRBJ2-7|.|TRBV29-1
TGCAGCACCTGGACCGGGACACCGATAGGGGAGCAGTACTTC
CSTWTGTPIGEQYF
>.|TRBJ1-5|.|TRBV5-8
TGTGCCAGCAGCTTTCTACAGGTTACGTTTCAGCCCCAGCATTTT
CASSFLQVTFQPQHF
>.|TRBJ2-1|.|TRBV7-9
TGTGCCAGCAGTTCTTGGGGGAATGAGCAGTTCTTC
CASSSWGNEQFF
>.|TRBJ2-1|TRBD2|TRBV6-5
TGTGCCAGCACCATAGCGGGAGGTCGAAATGAGCAGTTCTTC
CASTIAGGRNEQFF
>once|TRBJ2-3|.|TRBV5-6
TGTGCCAGCAGCCGGGTGGCGGTCCGCACAGATACGCAGTATTTT
CASSRVAVRTDTQYF
>.|TRBJ2-7|.|TRBV5-6
TGTGCCAGCAGCTTGGCCGGTTCAGCTTACGAGCAGTACTTC
CASSLAGSAYEQYF